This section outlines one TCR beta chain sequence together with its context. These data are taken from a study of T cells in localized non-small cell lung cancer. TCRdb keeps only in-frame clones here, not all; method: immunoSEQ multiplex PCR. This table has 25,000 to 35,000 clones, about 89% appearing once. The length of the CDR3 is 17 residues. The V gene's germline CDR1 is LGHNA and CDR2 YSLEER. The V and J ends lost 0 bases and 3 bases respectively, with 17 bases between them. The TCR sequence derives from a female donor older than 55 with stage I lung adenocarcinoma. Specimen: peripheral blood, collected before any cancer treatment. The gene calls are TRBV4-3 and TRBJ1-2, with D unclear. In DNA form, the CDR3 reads TGCGCCAGCAGCCAAGATCTTACTGGTTTTGTGGACTATGGCTACACCTTC. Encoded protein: CASSQDLTGFVDYGYTF.